The 27 T cell receptor beta chains listed next were all sequenced from one sample in a study of T-cell reconstitution after alpha-beta-depleted transplantation in children. During its preparation, the TCRbeta library received unique molecular identifiers. TCRdb re-derived calls from the PCR reads in MiXCR, one entry per CDR3 protein. The repertoire holds 190,000 or so distinct CDR3 sequences, with more than 6.5% as singletons. The sequencing here drew on PBMCs from the stem cell graft donor, taken from the stem cell graft. The receptors were sampled from a human donor who donated a stem cell graft to a child with Wiskott-Aldrich syndrome.

At least ten counts were recorded for this clonotype. The chain combines TRBV20-1 with TRBJ1-2, with a possible D match to TRBD1 (5 bases). The CDR3 covers 14 residues. Trimming took off 1 base at V and 4 bases at J, with 13 bases between the two ends. CDR1 DFQATT and CDR2 SNEGSKA come from the germline V gene (reference sequence). The CDR3 region is CSARGSPGGYGYTF. DNA of the CDR3: TGCAGTGCTAGAGGGAGCCCGGGGGGCTATGGCTACACCTTC.

This clonotype has a count of ten or more. This rearrangement joins TRBV5-1 to TRBJ1-2; no reliable D call. Trimming pared 4 bases from V and 7 bases from J, leaving 11 bases between. CDR3 length: 12 residues. Germline assignment: CDR1 SGHRS and CDR2 YFSETQ. CDR3: CASSPVSGGYTF. CDR3 nucleotides: TGCGCCAGCAGCCCAGTTAGCGGTGGCTACACCTTC. Using reference TRBV5-1 and TRBJ1-2 for the parts outside the CDR3, the full variable domain is KAGVTQTPRYLIKTRGQQVTLSCSPISGHRSVSWYQQTPGQGLQFLFEYFSETQRNKGNFPGRFSGRQFSNSRSEMNVSTLELGDSALYLCASSPVSGGYTFGSGTRLTVV.

This clonotype has a single count. This may be a read error: a much more frequent sequence differs by one nucleotide. The V and J genes are TRBV6-2 or TRBV6-3 and TRBJ2-2; TRBD1 might be the D (6 bases). CDR3 size: 15 residues. Germline assignment: CDR1 MNHEY and CDR2 SVGEGT. CDR3 loop: CASSQQGRGTGVLFF. CDR3 sequence (DNA): TGTGCCAGCAGTCAACAGGGAAGGGGCACCGGGGTGCTGTTTTTT.

This clonotype was recorded many times. The chain carries TRBV2 and TRBJ2-5, with unresolved D. This CDR3 contains 13 residues. Germline V gene data show CDR1 as SNHLY and CDR2 as FYNNEI. V lost 3 bases and J 2 bases, leaving 7 bases between the germline ends. In DNA form, the CDR3 reads TGTGCCAGCAGTGACGCGCGGCAAGAGACCCAGTACTTC. This encodes CASSDARQETQYF.

There are many counts of this clonotype. The chain combines TRBV20-1 with TRBJ2-5; D might be TRBD1 (5 bases). The germline V gene encodes CDR1 DFQATT and CDR2 SNEGSKA (reference sequence). This CDR3 is 13 amino acids long. Trimming cost V 0 bases and J 5 bases, with 10 bases left between them. Here the CDR3 reads CSARDRVAETQYF. CDR3 DNA sequence: TGCAGTGCTAGAGACAGGGTTGCGGAGACCCAGTACTTC.

This clonotype was counted many times. The CDR3 region is CATKGTGTGEQFF. The CDR3 DNA follows: TGTGCCACCAAAGGGACCGGGACAGGGGAACAGTTCTTC. V and J are TRBV24-1 and TRBJ2-1; 10 nucleotides line up with TRBD1. Losses at the gene ends were 8 bases for V and 13 bases for J; bases not matched to a gene: 10. The CDR3 covers 13 residues. Germline V gives CDR1 KGHDR, CDR2 SFDVKD.

This clonotype occurred many times. CDR3 in DNA: TGTGCCAGCAGCATCTCTGCGGGCAGCAATGAGCAGTTCTTC. Its translation: CASSISAGSNEQFF. The chain couples TRBV2 to TRBJ2-1; perhaps TRBD2 as D (5 bases). The CDR3 has 14 residues. The germline V gene has CDR1 SNHLY and CDR2 FYNNEI. V lost 6 bases, J lost 6 bases, and 15 bases lay in between. Full variable domain (remainder filled in from reference TRBV2 and TRBJ2-1): EPEVTQTPSHQVTQMGQEVILRCVPISNHLYFYWYRQILGQKVEFLVSFYNNEISEKSEIFDDQFSVERPDGSNFTLKIRSTKLEDSAMYFCASSISAGSNEQFFGPGTRLTVL.

This clonotype was observed many times. CDR3 protein: CAGSSWGSYEQYF. Here the CDR3 DNA reads TGTGCCGGATCCTCATGGGGGTCCTACGAGCAGTACTTC. V and J are TRBV25-1 and TRBJ2-7, with D perhaps matching TRBD1 or TRBD2 (5 bases each). Trimming took off 11 bases at V and 1 base at J, with 15 bases between the two ends. This CDR3 has 13 residues. The germline V gene encodes CDR1 MGHDK and CDR2 SYGVNS.

This clonotype has a count of ten or more. V is TRBV7-2 and J is TRBJ2-1; TRBD2 matches 10 bases. The V and J ends lost 5 bases and 6 bases, in that order; junction bases with no gene match: 4. Looked up from germline, CDR1 is SGHTA and CDR2 is FQGNSA. The CDR3 has 14 residues. CDR3 nucleotide sequence: TGTGCCAGCAGCCAAGGACTAGCGGTCAATGAGCAGTTCTTC. This gives the protein CASSQGLAVNEQFF.

This clonotype came up many times. The chain couples TRBV28 to TRBJ2-3; 11 bases fit TRBD2. The CDR3 covers 15 residues. Germline V lookup: CDR1 MDHEN, CDR2 SYDVKM. J was trimmed by 5 bases and V by 5 bases; bases with no gene match: 6. Here the CDR3 DNA reads TGTGCCAGCAGTCTAACTAGCGGGGGAGGAGATACGCAGTATTTT. Translated, it gives CASSLTSGGGDTQYF.

J is TRBJ2-5 and V is TRBV7-9, with D hard to call. The CDR3 extends over 13 amino acids. Per germline, CDR1 SEHNR and CDR2 FQNEAQ (reference sequence). Trimming left V 7 bases short and J 5 bases short, with 14 bases between. The CDR3 loop is CASTKTTRETQYF. The CDR3 nucleotides are TGTGCCAGCACCAAGACCACCCGGGAGACCCAGTACTTC.

This clonotype was counted ten times or more. The chain couples TRBV20-1 to TRBJ1-4; the match to TRBD1 covers 7 bases. V gave up 0 bases and J gave up 7 bases; unmatched junction bases: 8. The CDR3 is 15 residues long. Per germline, CDR1 DFQATT and CDR2 SNEGSKA (reference sequence). For the CDR3, the DNA is TGCAGTGCTAGAGATAGCTGGACAGGCGGTGAAAAACTGTTTTTT. It specifies CSARDSWTGGEKLFF.

A few counts support this clonotype. This chain uses TRBV2 with TRBJ1-5, with 8 bases aligning to TRBD1. Germline CDR1 is SNHLY and CDR2 is FYNNEI. The CDR3 consists of 17 residues. The junction had 10 bases not matched to a gene; V was cut back by 6 bases and J by 0 bases. Here the CDR3 DNA reads TGTGCCAGCAGGCCGGGACAGGAGATCTATAGCAATCAGCCCCAGCATTTT. Translated, it gives CASRPGQEIYSNQPQHF. The full variable domain, rest sourced from reference TRBV2 and TRBJ1-5, is EPEVTQTPSHQVTQMGQEVILRCVPISNHLYFYWYRQILGQKVEFLVSFYNNEISEKSEIFDDQFSVERPDGSNFTLKIRSTKLEDSAMYFCASRPGQEIYSNQPQHFGDGTRLSIL.

Many counts were recorded for this clonotype. The chain's CDR3 is CASSVPGKNYNEQFF. The CDR3 DNA follows: TGTGCCAGCAGTGTGCCGGGGAAGAACTACAATGAGCAGTTCTTC. The genes are TRBV25-1 and TRBJ2-1, with D possibly matching TRBD2 (5 bases). There are 15 residues in the CDR3. Germline CDR1 is MGHDK and CDR2 is SYGVNS. The V gene lost 4 bases and the J gene lost 3 bases, with 13 bases spanning the gap.

In its sample, this clonotype was seen many times. The chain has TRBV20-1 and TRBJ2-6; TRBD1 aligns across 8 bases. The germline CDR1 and CDR2 sequences are DFQATT and SNEGSKA (reference sequence). This CDR3 has 16 amino acids. With V trimmed by 5 bases and J by 2 bases, 8 bases remained unmatched. CDR3 sequence reads: CSARQGSRTGANVLTF. Written as DNA, the CDR3 is TGCAGTGCTCGACAGGGGTCTCGCACTGGGGCCAACGTCCTGACTTTC.

This clonotype was seen a few times. This chain joins TRBV7-9 and TRBJ2-2; D is ambiguous. V lost 3 bases and J 9 bases, leaving 2 bases between the germline ends. Germline-derived CDR1 and CDR2 are SEHNR and FQNEAQ (reference sequence). The CDR3 sequence is 10 residues long. CDR3 coding DNA: TGTGCCAGCAGCTTCCGGGAGCTGTTTTTT. It codes for CASSFRELFF. The full variable domain, its missing parts supplied by reference TRBV7-9 and TRBJ2-2, is DTGVSQNPRHKITKRGQNVTFRCDPISEHNRLYWYRQTLGQGPEFLTYFQNEAQLEKSRLLSDRFSAERPKGSFSTLEIQRTEQGDSAMYLCASSFRELFFGEGSRLTVL.

In this sample, this clonotype turned up a few times. The CDR3 DNA sequence: TGTGCCAGCAGCTCCCGGCTAGCGATCAAAAGCTCCTACGAGCAGTACTTC. Translated, it gives CASSSRLAIKSSYEQYF. V usage is TRBV7-2 and J usage is TRBJ2-7; tentative D call: TRBD2 (6 bases). The germline CDR1 and CDR2 sequences are SGHTA and FQGNSA. This CDR3 has 17 amino acids. Trimming cost V 4 bases and J 0 bases, with 19 bases left between them.

In its sample, this clonotype was seen many times. The rearrangement links TRBV24-1 to TRBJ2-5; 10 bases line up with TRBD2. With V trimmed by 3 bases and J by 5 bases, 17 bases remained unmatched. CDR1 is KGHDR, CDR2 SFDVKD, per germline. The CDR3 has 19 residues. The CDR3, as DNA: TGTGCCACCAGTGATCCAGACCCCGTAACTAGCGGGGAAATGGAGACCCAGTACTTC. It yields the protein CATSDPDPVTSGEMETQYF.

This clonotype was found once. Just one base apart from a much larger clone, this may be a read error. This chain uses TRBV5-1 with TRBJ1-1, with D tentatively TRBD1 (5 bases). CDR1 and CDR2 (germline): SGHRS, YFSETQ. Trimming shortened V by 2 bases and J by 7 bases, and 15 bases separated the two germline ends. This CDR3 comprises 14 residues. In nucleotides, the CDR3 is TGCGCCAGCAGCTTAGGGGATTTGCGGATTGAAGCTTTCTTT. It yields the protein CASSLGDLRIEAFF.

Many counts were recorded for this clonotype. This rearrangement joins TRBV20-1 to TRBJ2-5; the D is unclear. V lost 0 bases to trimming and J lost 5 bases, with 10 bases between them. Germline V gene lookup returns CDR1 DFQATT and CDR2 SNEGSKA (reference sequence). The CDR3 runs 13 residues. The CDR3 DNA is TGCAGTGCTAGAGATCCGGACCCCGAGACCCAGTACTTC. Translation: CSARDPDPETQYF.

This clonotype was detected ten times or more. The chain links TRBV6-2 or TRBV6-3 to TRBJ2-5; TRBD2 matches 7 bases. The CDR3 is 13 amino acids. The germline V gene encodes CDR1 MNHEY and CDR2 SVGEGT. J was trimmed by 2 bases and V by 6 bases; bases with no gene match: 3. CDR3 in DNA: TGTGCCAGCAGGGGGACTATACAAGAGACCCAGTACTTC. Its translation is CASRGTIQETQYF.

The chain combines TRBV28 with TRBJ2-3, with a possible D match to TRBD2 (5 bases). V was pared by 5 bases and J by 2 bases, with 17 bases between. Germline V gene lookup returns CDR1 MDHEN and CDR2 SYDVKM. The CDR3 extends over 16 amino acids. The CDR3: CASSPNLPGVTDTQYF. DNA for the CDR3: TGTGCCAGCAGTCCGAATTTGCCCGGGGTCACAGATACGCAGTATTTT.

This clonotype was seen repeatedly, ten times or more. CDR3 sequence: CSVEKAGGLREETQYF. The CDR3 DNA sequence: TGCAGCGTTGAAAAGGCAGGGGGGTTAAGAGAAGAGACCCAGTACTTC. The chain uses TRBV29-1 and TRBJ2-5; tentatively, D is TRBD1 (7 bases). The germline V gene has CDR1 SQVTM and CDR2 ANQGSEA. There are 16 residues in the CDR3. V lost 2 bases and J lost 3, with 19 bases in between.

This clonotype has a count of ten or more. The rearrangement joins TRBV10-3 to TRBJ1-1; D remains ambiguous. The CDR3 extends over 13 amino acids. V gave up 5 bases and J gave up 3 bases, with 10 bases separating them. CDR1 and CDR2 (germline): ENHRY, SYGVKD. CDR3 sequence reads: CAISPSRDTEAFF. CDR3 DNA sequence: TGTGCCATCAGTCCTTCTCGGGACACTGAAGCTTTCTTT.

This chain joins TRBV5-1 and TRBJ2-1; TRBD1 is a possible D gene (6 bases). Germline V gene lookup returns CDR1 SGHRS and CDR2 YFSETQ. This CDR3 is 14 amino acids long. Trimming removed 0 bases at V and 6 bases at J, with 10 bases between. The CDR3 nucleotides read TGCGCCAGCAGCTTGGTACAGGGCGGCAATGAGCAGTTCTTC. It yields the protein CASSLVQGGNEQFF.

This clonotype was seen just once. This chain joins TRBV18 and TRBJ2-4; D may correspond to TRBD1 or TRBD2 (6 bases each). Germline V gene lookup returns CDR1 KGHSH and CDR2 LQKENI. Trimming took off 6 bases at V and 13 bases at J, with 25 bases between the two ends. CDR3 length: 15 amino acids. The DNA of the CDR3 is TGTGCCAGCTCGTCTGGGGGCGGGGCCCTCAAAATACAGTACTTC. Protein: CASSSGGGALKIQYF.

In its sample, this clonotype was seen many times. The chain has TRBV5-1 and TRBJ2-3; D call uncertain. Trimming stripped 2 bases from V and 6 bases from J, with 4 bases between. Germline V gene data show CDR1 as SGHRS and CDR2 as YFSETQ. CDR3 length: 11 amino acids. The CDR3 sequence: CASSFEDTQYF. Written as DNA, the CDR3 is TGCGCCAGCAGCTTTGAGGATACGCAGTATTTT.